This T cell receptor (beta chain) comes out of a study of blood T cell repertoires in COVID-19 (dated by TCRdb to 2020 to 2022). For the wider study: Samples from collaborators originated in the United States, Italy and Spain and spanned both the acute and convalescent phases of COVID-19. The prospective study material was composed of cDNA or gDNA derived from T cells, B-cell-depleted T cells, or PBMCs. Deeply sampled blood TCRbeta repertoires from subjects exposed to, actively infected with, or recovered from COVID-19 were included in the dataset. The repertoires were made available in a free public database intended to serve as a resource for research on the immune response to SARS-CoV-2. Samples came from the ongoing ImmuneRACE study (first 160 participants) plus 1,254 subjects from 6 global collaborators. Nearly every sample came with metadata listing a de-identified subject ID, COVID-19 status, age in years and sex. Where HLA class I and class II types were available, the types were taken from metadata supplied by the sample provider, not from assay-based typing. Points the paper makes about the study in general: The amount of clinical and demographic metadata varied by source and participant and was provided uncurated.

The CDR3 has 12 amino acids, counting the end cysteine and phenylalanine. CDR3 DNA only is kept here, 36 bases in frame from base 1. V and J are trimmed by 5 bases and 7 bases, and the gene matches miss 3 bases of the junction. The germline V gene supplies CDR1 SQVTM and CDR2 ANQGSEA. TCRbeta CDR3 regions were amplified from genomic DNA using the immunoSEQ Assay, a bias-controlled multiplex PCR. As for the original processing: Nucleated cell counts per sample were estimated from amplification of reference gene primers within the assay. Sequence reads were collapsed and filtered to measure the absolute abundance of every unique TCRbeta CDR3 rearrangement. For each sample, productive Simpson clonality was calculated as the square root of Simpson's diversity index across productive rearrangements. TCRdb stores this immuneACCESS table with in-frame sequences only. Part of the clones is absent; in the studies checked, under half of the shortfall reflects unresolved V genes, and no reason is known for the rest. D and trimming come from the DNA, and the V and J calls and clone size come from that table. This sample is represented by 200,000 to 300,000 clones; approximately 92% of them were singletons. Approximately 2.6% of the sample lies in the top ten.

In the case of this clone: It lacks a known antigen. Nothing much larger sits one base from this clone, and base qualities are not available.

One collaborating source in Seattle enrolled patients while the patients were actively infected and followed the patients over time throughout the course of disease. Whole blood was collected in K2EDTA tubes by collaborating institutions according to the institutions' own protocols. For TCRbeta analysis, collaborators shipped samples in one of three forms: frozen whole blood, isolated PBMCs, or DNA extracted from either of those sample types. The sequence came from a person in their late teens or twenties with COVID-19, enrolled during active disease. Specimen: peripheral blood. This chain joins TRBV29-1 to TRBJ2-1, with 9 middle bases fitting TRBD1. The sequence in DNA is TGCAGCGTTTGGACAGGGGAAAATGAGCAGTTCTTC. Translated, this is CSVWTGENEQFF.